This TCR beta chain is drawn from a study of cytomegalovirus exposure and HLA in healthy donors. Study context: When about 400 donors were genotyped, about 80% of them were found to fall in the Caucasian-associated ancestry cluster. Notes on the study in general: Productive status was seen about 90% or about 30% of the time for most TCR beta V segments in an earlier analysis. Donors were assumed by presence/absence analyses to have roughly uniform sequencing depth.

This PCR relied on a set of 60 Vbeta primers and 13 Jbeta primers. TCRdb's table, derived via immunoSEQ multiplex PCR, lists solely in-frame clones and lacks some. The table lists roughly 170,000 clones, 65% to 85% of them singletons. Comment on this clone: Its antigen remains unknown.

V gave up 4 bases and J gave up 0 bases; unmatched junction bases: 8. CDR1 is SGHRS and CDR2 is YFSETQ in the germline V gene. This CDR3 comprises 18 residues. The rearrangement uses TRBV5-1 and TRBJ2-3; 13 bases are a match to TRBD2. Sample: PBMCs. This clonotype was obtained from a woman between 45 and 65 years old in good health and CMV-seropositive. CDR3 coding DNA: TGCGCCAGCAGCCAAACTAGCGGGGGGGCCACTAGCACAGATACGCAGTATTTT. Its translation is CASSQTSGGATSTDTQYF. Full variable domain (rest looked up from reference TRBV5-1 and TRBJ2-3): KAGVTQTPRYLIKTRGQQVTLSCSPISGHRSVSWYQQTPGQGLQFLFEYFSETQRNKGNFPGRFSGRQFSNSRSEMNVSTLELGDSALYLCASSQTSGGATSTDTQYFGPGTRLTVL.